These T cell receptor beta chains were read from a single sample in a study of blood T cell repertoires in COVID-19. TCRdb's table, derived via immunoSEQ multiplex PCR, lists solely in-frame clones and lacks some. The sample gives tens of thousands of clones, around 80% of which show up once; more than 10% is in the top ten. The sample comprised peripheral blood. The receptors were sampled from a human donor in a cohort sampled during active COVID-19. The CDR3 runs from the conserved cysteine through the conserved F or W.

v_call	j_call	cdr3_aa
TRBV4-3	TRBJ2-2	CASSQEQGTGELFF
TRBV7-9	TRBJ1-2	CASSLGWTGDTF
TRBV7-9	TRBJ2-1	CASSSQGLSSYNEQFF
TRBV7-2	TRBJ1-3	CASSLYAGTGGNTIYF
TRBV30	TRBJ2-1	CAWSVSSGGHNEQFF
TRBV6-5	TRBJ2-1	CASSQAGTTNEQFF
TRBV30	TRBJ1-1	CAWSQGGSTEAFF
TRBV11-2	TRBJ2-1	CATREGSYNEQFF
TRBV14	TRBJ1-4	CASSQLGAGEKLFF
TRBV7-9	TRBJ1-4	CASSRNEKLFF
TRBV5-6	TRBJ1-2	CASSSPGGAHYGYTF
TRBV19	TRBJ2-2	CASSLTGVETGELFF
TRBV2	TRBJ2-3	CASSASGSTDTQYF
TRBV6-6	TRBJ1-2	CASSSGQSSNYGYTF
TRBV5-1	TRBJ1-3	CASSLGQSAGNTIYF
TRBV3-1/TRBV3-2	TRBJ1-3	CASREQGIGGNTIYF
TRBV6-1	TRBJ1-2	CASSEGDRVTYGYTF
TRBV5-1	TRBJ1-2	CASSLGVLGGGYTF
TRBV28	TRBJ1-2	CASTYRTSGYGYTF
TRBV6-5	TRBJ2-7	CAISLAGDHEQYF
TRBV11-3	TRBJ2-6	CASSLEGQFNSAGANVLTF
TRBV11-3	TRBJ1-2	CASSLGLSSGYGYTF
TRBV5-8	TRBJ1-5	CASSSGTGQLNQPQHF
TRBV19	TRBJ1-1	CASGPGGSFF
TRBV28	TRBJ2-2	CASSFLGTSNTGELFF
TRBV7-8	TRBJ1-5	CASSSRGDSHQPQHF
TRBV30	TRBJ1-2	CAWRAWTTGGIDGYTF
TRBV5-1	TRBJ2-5	CASSLEGVGETQYF
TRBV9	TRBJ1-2	CASNRQGQGYGYTF
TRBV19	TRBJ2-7	CASRPEGQGSYEQYF
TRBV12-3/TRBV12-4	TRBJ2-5	CASSPGETQYF
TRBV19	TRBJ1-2	CASTPTRFNGYTF
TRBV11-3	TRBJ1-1	CASSHVRGGGTEAFF
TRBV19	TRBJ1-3	CASLNRGSGNTIYF
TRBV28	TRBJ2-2	CASSPGVGTRSGELFF
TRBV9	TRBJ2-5	CASSVSGTAQETQYF
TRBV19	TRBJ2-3	CASSRLAGLDTDTQYF
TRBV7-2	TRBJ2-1	CASSLVGGHNEQFF
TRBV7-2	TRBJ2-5	CASSLSGTRQETQYF
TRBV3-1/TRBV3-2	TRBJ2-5	CASSQDTLIKTQYF
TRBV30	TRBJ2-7	CAWSVQGYEQYF